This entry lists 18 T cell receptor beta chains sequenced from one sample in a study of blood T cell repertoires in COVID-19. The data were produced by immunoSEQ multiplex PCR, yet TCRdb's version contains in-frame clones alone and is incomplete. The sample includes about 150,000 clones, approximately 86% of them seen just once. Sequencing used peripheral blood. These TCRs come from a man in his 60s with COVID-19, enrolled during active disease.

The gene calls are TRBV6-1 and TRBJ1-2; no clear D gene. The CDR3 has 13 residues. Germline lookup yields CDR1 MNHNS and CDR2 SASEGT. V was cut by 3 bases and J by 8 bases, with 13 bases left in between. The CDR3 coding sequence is TGTGCCAGCAGTGAGACCCCTGGCGGGGGCTACACCTTC. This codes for CASSETPGGGYTF.

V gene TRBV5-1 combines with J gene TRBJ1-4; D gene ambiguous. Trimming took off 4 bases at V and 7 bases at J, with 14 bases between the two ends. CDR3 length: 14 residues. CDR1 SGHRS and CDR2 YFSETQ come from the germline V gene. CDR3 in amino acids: CASSPPGVPEKLFF. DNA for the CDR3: TGCGCCAGCAGCCCGCCCGGGGTACCTGAAAAACTGTTTTTT.

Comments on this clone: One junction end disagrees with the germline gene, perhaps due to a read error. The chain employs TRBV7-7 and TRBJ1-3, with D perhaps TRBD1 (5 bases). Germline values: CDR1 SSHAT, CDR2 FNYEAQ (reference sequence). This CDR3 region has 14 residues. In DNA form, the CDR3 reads TGTGCTAGCAGCCCCATGGCAGGGGGAAACACCATATATTTT. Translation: CASSPMAGGNTIYF.

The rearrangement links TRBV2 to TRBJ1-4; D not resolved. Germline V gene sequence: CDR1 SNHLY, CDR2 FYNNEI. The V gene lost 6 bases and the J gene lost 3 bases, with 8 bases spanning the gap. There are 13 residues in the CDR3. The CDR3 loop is CASRVGPNEKLFF. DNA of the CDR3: TGTGCCAGCAGGGTCGGTCCTAATGAAAAACTGTTTTTT.

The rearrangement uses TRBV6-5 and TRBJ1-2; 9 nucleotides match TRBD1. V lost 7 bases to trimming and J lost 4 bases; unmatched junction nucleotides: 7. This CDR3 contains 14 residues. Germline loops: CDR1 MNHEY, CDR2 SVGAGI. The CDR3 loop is CASIPGQGVYGYTF. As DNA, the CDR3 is TGTGCCAGCATCCCGGGACAGGGAGTCTATGGCTACACCTTC.

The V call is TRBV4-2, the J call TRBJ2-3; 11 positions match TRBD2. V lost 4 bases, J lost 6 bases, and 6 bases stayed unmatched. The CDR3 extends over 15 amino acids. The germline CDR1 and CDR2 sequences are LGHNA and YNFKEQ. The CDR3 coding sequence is TGTGCCAGCAGCCGCCTAGCGGGGGGTCCCGATACGCAGTATTTT. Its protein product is CASSRLAGGPDTQYF.

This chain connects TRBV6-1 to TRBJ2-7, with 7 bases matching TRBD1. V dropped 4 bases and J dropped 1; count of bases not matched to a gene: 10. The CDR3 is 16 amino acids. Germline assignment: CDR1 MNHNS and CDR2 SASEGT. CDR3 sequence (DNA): TGTGCCAGCAGTGGAGCCGGGACAGAAGAATCCTACGAGCAGTACTTC. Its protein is CASSGAGTEESYEQYF.

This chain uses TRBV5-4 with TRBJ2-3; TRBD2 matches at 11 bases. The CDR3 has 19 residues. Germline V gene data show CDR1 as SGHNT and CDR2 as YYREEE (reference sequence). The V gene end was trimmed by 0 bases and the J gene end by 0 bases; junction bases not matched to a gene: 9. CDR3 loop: CASSLEPLAGGGSTDTQYF. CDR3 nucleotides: TGTGCCAGCAGCTTGGAGCCCCTAGCGGGGGGAGGAAGCACAGATACGCAGTATTTT.

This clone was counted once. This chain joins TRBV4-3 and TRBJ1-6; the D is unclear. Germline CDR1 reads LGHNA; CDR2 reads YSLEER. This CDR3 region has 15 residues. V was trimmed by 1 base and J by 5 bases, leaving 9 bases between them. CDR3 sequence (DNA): TGCGCCAGCAGCCAAGGAGGGATCCATAATTCACCCCTCCACTTT. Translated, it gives CASSQGGIHNSPLHF.

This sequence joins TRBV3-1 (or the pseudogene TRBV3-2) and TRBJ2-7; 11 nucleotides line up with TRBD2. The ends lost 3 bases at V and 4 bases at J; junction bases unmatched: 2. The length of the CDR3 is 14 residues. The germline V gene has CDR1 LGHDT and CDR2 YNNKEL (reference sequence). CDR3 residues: CASSQTSGVYEQYF. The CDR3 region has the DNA TGTGCCAGCAGCCAGACTAGCGGGGTTTACGAGCAGTACTTC.

CDR3 residues: CASRKTRGNTGELFF. For the CDR3, the DNA is TGCGCCAGCAGGAAGACCAGGGGGAACACCGGGGAGCTGTTTTTT. This rearrangement joins TRBV5-1 to TRBJ2-2; D perhaps matches TRBD1 (6 bases). Germline V gene lookup returns CDR1 SGHRS and CDR2 YFSETQ. Trimming removed 5 bases at V and 1 base at J, with 12 bases between. This CDR3 region has 15 residues.

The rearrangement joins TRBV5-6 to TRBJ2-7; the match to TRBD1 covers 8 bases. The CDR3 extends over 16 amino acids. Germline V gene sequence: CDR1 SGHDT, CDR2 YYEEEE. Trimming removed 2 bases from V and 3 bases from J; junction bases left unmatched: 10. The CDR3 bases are TGTGCCAGCAGCTTAGGACCGGGACAGGTGTTCTACGAGCAGTACTTC. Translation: CASSLGPGQVFYEQYF. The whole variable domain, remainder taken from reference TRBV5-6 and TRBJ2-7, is DAGVTQSPTHLIKTRGQQVTLRCSPKSGHDTVSWYQQALGQGPQFIFQYYEEEERQRGNFPDRFSGHQFPNYSSELNVNALLLGDSALYLCASSLGPGQVFYEQYFGPGTRLTVT.

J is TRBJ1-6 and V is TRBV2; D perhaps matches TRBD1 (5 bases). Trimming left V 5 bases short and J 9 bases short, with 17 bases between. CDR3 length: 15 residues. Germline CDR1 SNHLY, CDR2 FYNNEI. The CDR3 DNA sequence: TGTGCCAGCAGTACTAACCAGGGTAGGATTTCACCCCTCCACTTT. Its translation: CASSTNQGRISPLHF. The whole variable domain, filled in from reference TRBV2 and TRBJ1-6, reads EPEVTQTPSHQVTQMGQEVILRCVPISNHLYFYWYRQILGQKVEFLVSFYNNEISEKSEIFDDQFSVERPDGSNFTLKIRSTKLEDSAMYFCASSTNQGRISPLHFGNGTRLTVT.

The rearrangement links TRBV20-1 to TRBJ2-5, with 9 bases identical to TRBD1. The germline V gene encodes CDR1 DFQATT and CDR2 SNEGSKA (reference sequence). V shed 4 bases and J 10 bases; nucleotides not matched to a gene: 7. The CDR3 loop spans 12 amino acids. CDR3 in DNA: TGCAGTGCTAATGACAGGGGGGAGGACCAGTACTTC. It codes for CSANDRGEDQYF.

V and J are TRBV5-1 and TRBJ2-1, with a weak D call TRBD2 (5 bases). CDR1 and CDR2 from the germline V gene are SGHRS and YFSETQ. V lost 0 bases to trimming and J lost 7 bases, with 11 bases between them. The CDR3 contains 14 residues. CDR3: CASSLGERRNEQFF. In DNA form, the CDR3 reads TGCGCCAGCAGCTTGGGTGAAAGGAGGAATGAGCAGTTCTTC.

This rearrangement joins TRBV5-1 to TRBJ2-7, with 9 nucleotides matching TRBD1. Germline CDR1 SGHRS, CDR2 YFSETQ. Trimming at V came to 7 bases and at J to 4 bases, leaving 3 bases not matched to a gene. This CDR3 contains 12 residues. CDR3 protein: CASAGQGYEQYF. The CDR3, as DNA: TGCGCCAGCGCGGGACAGGGATACGAGCAGTACTTC.

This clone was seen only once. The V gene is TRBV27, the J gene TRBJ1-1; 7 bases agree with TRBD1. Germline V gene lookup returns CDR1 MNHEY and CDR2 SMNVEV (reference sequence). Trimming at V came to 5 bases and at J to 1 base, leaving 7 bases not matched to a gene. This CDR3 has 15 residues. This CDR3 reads CASSKRGLWNTEAFF. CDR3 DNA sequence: TGTGCCAGCAGTAAGAGGGGGCTCTGGAACACTGAAGCTTTCTTT.

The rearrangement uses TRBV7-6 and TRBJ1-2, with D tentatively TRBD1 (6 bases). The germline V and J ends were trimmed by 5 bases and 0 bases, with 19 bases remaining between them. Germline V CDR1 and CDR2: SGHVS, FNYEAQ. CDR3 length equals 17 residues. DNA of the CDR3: TGTGCCAGCAGCCCACTCCGGGGGGCATCTGCTAACTATGGCTACACCTTC. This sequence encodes CASSPLRGASANYGYTF.